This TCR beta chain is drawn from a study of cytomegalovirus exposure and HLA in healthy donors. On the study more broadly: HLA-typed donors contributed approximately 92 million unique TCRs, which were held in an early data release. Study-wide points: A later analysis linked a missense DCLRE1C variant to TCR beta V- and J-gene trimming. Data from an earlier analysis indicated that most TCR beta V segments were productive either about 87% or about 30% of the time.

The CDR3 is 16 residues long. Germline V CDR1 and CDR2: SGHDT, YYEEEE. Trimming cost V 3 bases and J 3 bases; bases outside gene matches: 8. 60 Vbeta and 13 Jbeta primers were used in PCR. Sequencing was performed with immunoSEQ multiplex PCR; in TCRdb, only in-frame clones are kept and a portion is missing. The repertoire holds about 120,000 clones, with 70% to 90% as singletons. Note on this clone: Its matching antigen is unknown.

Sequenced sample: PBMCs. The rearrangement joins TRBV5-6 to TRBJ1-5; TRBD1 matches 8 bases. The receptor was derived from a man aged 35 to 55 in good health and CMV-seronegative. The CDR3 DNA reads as TGTGCCAGCAGCTCCACCGGGACAGGATACAATCAGCCCCAGCATTTT. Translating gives CASSSTGTGYNQPQHF.